This T cell receptor beta chain was observed in a study of neurological immune-mediated disorders (dated by TCRdb to the late 2010s). For the study in its entirety: Among the 34 multiple sclerosis patients, relapsing-remitting MS was present in approximately 31 and secondary progressive MS was present in 3. The cohort comprised about 70 subjects: 15 or so HAM/TSP patients, around 34 multiple sclerosis patients and about 20 healthy controls. Peripheral blood TCR-beta repertoires from patients with HTLV-I-associated myelopathy (HAM/TSP), patients with multiple sclerosis, and healthy controls were compared in the study using UMI-based sequencing. Alongside PBMC samples, the set of some 97 TCR-beta libraries contained longitudinal samples, technical triplicates, and paired CD4+ and CD8+ T-cell subsets that had been sorted.

cDNA synthesis used template-switch 5'RACE with a primer carrying a 10-nucleotide random unique molecular identifier tagging each TCR transcript. Every sequencing run covered 15-18 subjects and yielded more than 170 million TCR-beta sequences. The RNeasy kit was used for extraction of total RNA. Using the KAPA Real-time Library Amplification kit, TCR-beta VDJ regions were amplified with primers for the TCR constant region and the 5'RACE anchor. Sample indexes and Illumina adaptors were added in a first PCR, and a second PCR then increased library yield. After Ampure bead purification, the TCR product of roughly 650 bp was size-selected on a 2% E-gel SizeSelection system. Before pooling, library quality was checked on a Bioanalyzer, concentration was measured with Qubit, and libraries were quantified with the Kapa Library Quantification kit. Paired-end 2 x 150 bp sequencing of the libraries was performed on an Illumina HiSeq 2500. To increase sequence diversity, about 25-31% phiX was spiked into each library pool. The original pipeline was this. Quality-filtered reads were processed with the UMI-based MiGEC pipeline, and over 75% of raw TCR sequences were removed by the MiGEC pipeline during error correction. IMGT germline references were used for aligning VDJ genes, and each clonotype was defined as a unique CDR3 amino acid sequence together with its V-J genes. Clonal expansion, Shannon diversity and CDR3 relatedness (CalcPairwiseDistances, ClusterSamples) were evaluated with VDJtools, and phylogenetic trees were built with CLCbio workbench. Clones with at least 8 unique UMIs were defined as expanded, with this threshold being based on coefficient-of-variation modelling across technical triplicates. TCRdb cleaned the public reads at Q25 with fastp, built clones with MiXCR and kept in-frame beta chains. When rows share a CDR3 protein, they turn into one entry using the most common DNA and genes. The V and J calls follow TCRdb's processing rather than the paper's. The sample table holds under 75,000 distinct CDR3 sequences, of which approximately 5.1% were seen once. The top ten clones comprise roughly 6% of the sample.

Study-wide findings and limitations: No association of the MS cluster with clinical or MRI features was observed, and the need for larger cohorts was stated by the authors. Expanded clones from different subjects shared no identical CDR3 amino acid sequences, which suggests that TCR-beta repertoires were private in all groups. TCR clonal expansion was highest in HAM/TSP patients and lowest in MS patients, with MS patients falling below even healthy controls. Phylogenetic analysis grouped repertoires from 18 of 34 MS patients into a cluster of related CDR3 sequences, suggesting a possible repertoire-level signature.

For this clonotype: The specificity of this receptor is unknown. There are no base qualities to consult, and no much larger clone falls within one base.

Libraries from unsorted PBMCs were made from 2 million PBMCs kept in RNAlater at -80 degrees C until RNA extraction. The multiple sclerosis patients were enrolled in a US clinical protocol that evaluated disease progression with magnetic resonance imaging. Peripheral blood was subjected to Ficoll-Hypaque density gradient centrifugation to isolate PBMCs, which were then cryopreserved in liquid nitrogen. From the cysteine through the phenylalanine, the CDR3 covers 14 amino acids. Only CDR3 DNA is held: 42 bases, read in frame from base 1. Germline trimming amounts to 3 bases on V and 3 bases on J, with 4 as the count of junction bases outside the gene matches. The germline V gene (reference sequence) sets CDR1 to LGHDT and CDR2 to YNNKEL.

The chain couples TRBV3-1 to TRBJ2-7, with 8 junctional bases fitting TRBD2. The sample comprised PBMCs. The TCR comes from a human donor with multiple sclerosis. The donor label of this sample is uncertain. The CDR3 region: CASSHGLAGYEQYF. The sequence in DNA is TGTGCCAGCAGCCATGGACTAGCAGGCTACGAGCAGTACTTC.